These T cell receptor beta chains were read from a single sample in a study of CD8+ T cells in alopecia areata. Repertoires were generated with immunoSEQ multiplex PCR, while TCRdb's copy carries only in-frame clones and drops some. The repertoire consists of about 180,000 clones, with approximately 52% occurring once and the leading ten covering roughly 17%. Sequenced material: CD4+ T cells sorted from blood, taken at approximately week 60, from a patient treated with tofacitinib. The source is a human donor with alopecia areata. Each CDR3 is given with its conserved first and last residue. Each record gives: J gene, D gene, clone size, V gene, CDR3 DNA, CDR3 protein. D genes are given only for firm matches. Some rows mark clone size as missing; the rest say once, few, many or name a class of expanded clone.

j_call: TRBJ2-7; d_call: NA; clone_size: NA; v_call: TRBV30; cdr3_nt: TGTGCCTACACCCCAGGGGACCCGCTTGGGCAGTACTTC; cdr3_aa: CAYTPGDPLGQYF
j_call: TRBJ1-1; d_call: NA; clone_size: NA; v_call: TRBV29-1; cdr3_nt: TGCAGCGCCGAGAGGGACACTGAAGCTTTCTTT; cdr3_aa: CSAERDTEAFF
j_call: TRBJ1-6; d_call: NA; clone_size: few; v_call: TRBV19; cdr3_nt: TGTGCCAGTAGTCCAGGGGCAGGAGGATCACCCCTCCACTTT; cdr3_aa: CASSPGAGGSPLHF
j_call: TRBJ2-7; d_call: NA; clone_size: NA; v_call: TRBV27; cdr3_nt: TGTGCCAGCAGCCGTTACGAGCAGTACTTC; cdr3_aa: CASSRYEQYF
j_call: TRBJ1-2; d_call: NA; clone_size: NA; v_call: TRBV5-1; cdr3_nt: TGCGCCAGCAGCTTGGACAGTGTAAACACCTTC; cdr3_aa: CASSLDSVNTF
j_call: TRBJ1-2; d_call: NA; clone_size: NA; v_call: TRBV28; cdr3_nt: TGTGCCAGCAGTTCCCCGGGGGGAGATAACTATGGCTACACCTTC; cdr3_aa: CASSSPGGDNYGYTF
j_call: TRBJ2-3; d_call: NA; clone_size: NA; v_call: TRBV6-5; cdr3_nt: TGTGCCAGCAGTTTGCGAGATACGCAGTATTTT; cdr3_aa: CASSLRDTQYF
j_call: TRBJ2-7; d_call: NA; clone_size: NA; v_call: TRBV6-1; cdr3_nt: TGTGCCATTTTGACGAGGGGATGGACCTACGAGCAGTACTTC; cdr3_aa: CAILTRGWTYEQYF
j_call: TRBJ2-3; d_call: NA; clone_size: few; v_call: TRBV4-1; cdr3_nt: TGCGCCAGCAGCCGAGCGGACGCCACCGCAGATACGCAGTATTTT; cdr3_aa: CASSRADATADTQYF
j_call: TRBJ1-5; d_call: NA; clone_size: NA; v_call: TRBV30; cdr3_nt: TGTGCCTGGAGTGCGGGCCAAAGGCAGCCCCAGCATTTT; cdr3_aa: CAWSAGQRQPQHF
j_call: TRBJ1-1; d_call: NA; clone_size: NA; v_call: TRBV18; cdr3_nt: TGTGCCAGCTCACCATCCAGAAGACTCAACACTGAAGCTTTCTTT; cdr3_aa: CASSPSRRLNTEAFF
j_call: TRBJ2-5; d_call: NA; clone_size: NA; v_call: TRBV29-1; cdr3_nt: TGCAGCGCCCCCGGAGAGACCCAGTACTTC; cdr3_aa: CSAPGETQYF
j_call: TRBJ2-5; d_call: NA; clone_size: NA; v_call: TRBV11-2; cdr3_nt: TGTGCCAGCAGCTTTGGGACCGACCAAGAGACCCAGTACTTC; cdr3_aa: CASSFGTDQETQYF
j_call: TRBJ2-3; d_call: NA; clone_size: NA; v_call: TRBV30; cdr3_nt: TGTGCCTGGAGTGGTAGCCCAGATACGCAGTATTTT; cdr3_aa: CAWSGSPDTQYF
j_call: TRBJ2-3; d_call: NA; clone_size: NA; v_call: TRBV7-9; cdr3_nt: TGTGCCAGCAGCTTTCCTACTAGGGGAGGAGATACGCAGTATTTT; cdr3_aa: CASSFPTRGGDTQYF
j_call: TRBJ2-4; d_call: NA; clone_size: NA; v_call: TRBV4-1; cdr3_nt: TGCGCCAGCAGCCAATTAGGGTTAGCCAAAAACATTCAGTACTTC; cdr3_aa: CASSQLGLAKNIQYF
j_call: TRBJ1-6; d_call: NA; clone_size: NA; v_call: TRBV7-9; cdr3_nt: TGTGCCAGCAGCACGGGACCTGATTCACCCCTCCACTTT; cdr3_aa: CASSTGPDSPLHF
j_call: TRBJ2-3; d_call: NA; clone_size: NA; v_call: TRBV19; cdr3_nt: TGTGCCAGTAGTCCGAGGACGACCTCACCTGGCACAGATACGCAGTATTTT; cdr3_aa: CASSPRTTSPGTDTQYF
j_call: TRBJ1-6; d_call: NA; clone_size: NA; v_call: TRBV27; cdr3_nt: TGTGCCAGCACGAGGACAACCGATAATTCACCCCTCCACTTT; cdr3_aa: CASTRTTDNSPLHF
j_call: TRBJ2-7; d_call: NA; clone_size: NA; v_call: TRBV15; cdr3_nt: TGTGCCACCAGCAGAGGAGGAGGTCAGCCTTACGAGCAGTACTTC; cdr3_aa: CATSRGGGQPYEQYF
j_call: TRBJ2-3; d_call: NA; clone_size: NA; v_call: TRBV5-1; cdr3_nt: TGCGCCAGCAGCTTGGGACGGGCCGGAGATACGCAGTATTTT; cdr3_aa: CASSLGRAGDTQYF
j_call: TRBJ2-7; d_call: NA; clone_size: NA; v_call: TRBV7-9; cdr3_nt: TGTGCCAGCAGCTTAGATTTGGTCGGGCCCGTCTACGAGCAGTACTTC; cdr3_aa: CASSLDLVGPVYEQYF
j_call: TRBJ2-4; d_call: NA; clone_size: NA; v_call: TRBV29-1; cdr3_nt: TGCAGCGTTGAAGGGGTCTTAGCCAAAAACATTCAGTACTTC; cdr3_aa: CSVEGVLAKNIQYF
j_call: TRBJ1-1; d_call: NA; clone_size: NA; v_call: TRBV12-5; cdr3_nt: TGTGCTAGTGGTTTGGCCCTCGTGAGGGCGGAGGTCACTGAAGCTTTCTTT; cdr3_aa: CASGLALVRAEVTEAFF
j_call: TRBJ1-1; d_call: NA; clone_size: NA; v_call: TRBV6-5; cdr3_nt: TGTGCCAGCAGTTACGCGACAATAGCTGAAGCTTTCTTT; cdr3_aa: CASSYATIAEAFF
j_call: TRBJ2-6; d_call: NA; clone_size: NA; v_call: TRBV6-1; cdr3_nt: TGTGCCAGTCTCGGGGATCCTGGGGCCAACGTCCTGACTTTC; cdr3_aa: CASLGDPGANVLTF
j_call: TRBJ2-7; d_call: NA; clone_size: NA; v_call: TRBV12-1; cdr3_nt: TGTGCCGCCCCCAGCTCCTACGAGCAGTACTTC; cdr3_aa: CAAPSSYEQYF
j_call: TRBJ2-3; d_call: NA; clone_size: NA; v_call: TRBV30; cdr3_nt: TGTGCCTGGAGTTTAGTAGATACGCAGTATTTT; cdr3_aa: CAWSLVDTQYF
j_call: TRBJ2-7; d_call: NA; clone_size: NA; v_call: TRBV5-6; cdr3_nt: TGTGCCAGCAGCTGGGCCCAGGAGCAGTACTTC; cdr3_aa: CASSWAQEQYF
j_call: TRBJ1-5; d_call: NA; clone_size: once; v_call: TRBV30; cdr3_nt: TGTGCCTGGAGCGGTATGACAGTGGGCAATCAGCCCCAGCATTTT; cdr3_aa: CAWSGMTVGNQPQHF
j_call: TRBJ2-1; d_call: NA; clone_size: NA; v_call: TRBV29-1; cdr3_nt: TGCAGCGGCACTAACTCGAATGAGCAGTTCTTC; cdr3_aa: CSGTNSNEQFF
j_call: TRBJ2-1; d_call: NA; clone_size: NA; v_call: TRBV30; cdr3_nt: TGTGCCTGGACGGTCGGAAACAGGGTGAGCTATGAGCAGTTCTTC; cdr3_aa: CAWTVGNRVSYEQFF
j_call: TRBJ1-2; d_call: NA; clone_size: NA; v_call: TRBV30; cdr3_nt: TGTGCCTGGAGCAGAGACGGACTATGGTCCACCTTC; cdr3_aa: CAWSRDGLWSTF
j_call: TRBJ1-4; d_call: NA; clone_size: NA; v_call: TRBV2; cdr3_nt: TGTGCCAGCAGTGAACAACAGGCGGGGGAAAAACTGTTTTTT; cdr3_aa: CASSEQQAGEKLFF
j_call: TRBJ1-2; d_call: TRBD1; clone_size: NA; v_call: TRBV29-1; cdr3_nt: TGCAGCGACTCACAGGGGAACTATGGCTACACCTTC; cdr3_aa: CSDSQGNYGYTF
j_call: TRBJ2-5; d_call: NA; clone_size: NA; v_call: TRBV14; cdr3_nt: TGTGCCAGCAGCCAAAGGCTTGGGGGACAAGAGACCCAGTACTTC; cdr3_aa: CASSQRLGGQETQYF
j_call: TRBJ2-1; d_call: TRBD1; clone_size: NA; v_call: TRBV6-1; cdr3_nt: TGTGCCAGTCAAGGGGCAGGGGGCGAACTGGGTGAGCAGTTCTTC; cdr3_aa: CASQGAGGELGEQFF
j_call: TRBJ2-7; d_call: NA; clone_size: NA; v_call: TRBV4-1; cdr3_nt: TGCGCCAGCAGCCAAGCCATCTACAGGGTCCACGAGCAGTACTTC; cdr3_aa: CASSQAIYRVHEQYF
j_call: TRBJ2-3; d_call: TRBD1; clone_size: NA; v_call: TRBV29-1; cdr3_nt: TGCAGCGCCGAGGGGGACAGCCACACAGATACGCAGTATTTT; cdr3_aa: CSAEGDSHTDTQYF
j_call: TRBJ1-2; d_call: NA; clone_size: NA; v_call: TRBV14; cdr3_nt: TGTGCCAGCAGCCAAGATCTTTGGACGGCCTATGGCTACACCTTC; cdr3_aa: CASSQDLWTAYGYTF
j_call: TRBJ2-2; d_call: NA; clone_size: NA; v_call: TRBV5-1; cdr3_nt: TGCGCCAGCAGCTTCCAGGGAGCCTCTTCAACCGGGGAGCTGTTTTTT; cdr3_aa: CASSFQGASSTGELFF
j_call: TRBJ1-2; d_call: NA; clone_size: NA; v_call: TRBV30; cdr3_nt: TGTGCCGCACGTTGGGGGGCGCGGGACTATGGCTACACCTTC; cdr3_aa: CAARWGARDYGYTF
j_call: TRBJ2-6; d_call: TRBD1; clone_size: NA; v_call: TRBV7-9; cdr3_nt: TGTGCCAGCAGCCGGACAGGGTCTTTTTTGTCCGGGGCCAACGTCCTGACTTTC; cdr3_aa: CASSRTGSFLSGANVLTF